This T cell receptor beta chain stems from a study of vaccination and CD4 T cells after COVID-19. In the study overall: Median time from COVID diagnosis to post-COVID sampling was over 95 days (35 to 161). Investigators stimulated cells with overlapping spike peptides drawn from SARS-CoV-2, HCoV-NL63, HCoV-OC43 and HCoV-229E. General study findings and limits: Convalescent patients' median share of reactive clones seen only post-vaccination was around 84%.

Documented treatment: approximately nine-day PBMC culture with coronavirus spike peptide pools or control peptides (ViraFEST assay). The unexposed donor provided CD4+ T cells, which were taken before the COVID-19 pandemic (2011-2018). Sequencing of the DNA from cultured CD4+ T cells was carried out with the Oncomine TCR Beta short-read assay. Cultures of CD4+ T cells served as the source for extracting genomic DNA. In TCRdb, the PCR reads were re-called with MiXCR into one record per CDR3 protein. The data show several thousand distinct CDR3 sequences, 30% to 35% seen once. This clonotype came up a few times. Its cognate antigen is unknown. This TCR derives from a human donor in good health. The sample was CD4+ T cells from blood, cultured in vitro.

The CDR3 protein is CASRLLAGGGDTQYF. CDR3 nucleotides: TGTGCCAGCAGATTACTAGCGGGGGGCGGGGATACGCAGTATTTT. V gene TRBV2 combines with J gene TRBJ2-3, with TRBD2 matching 12 bases. The CDR3 is 15 amino acids. Per the germline V gene, CDR1 is SNHLY and CDR2 is FYNNEI. V lost 6 bases and J lost 6; bases outside the gene matches: 7. The complete variable domain, with remaining parts taken from reference TRBV2 and TRBJ2-3, reads EPEVTQTPSHQVTQMGQEVILRCVPISNHLYFYWYRQILGQKVEFLVSFYNNEISEKSEIFDDQFSVERPDGSNFTLKIRSTKLEDSAMYFCASRLLAGGGDTQYFGPGTRLTVL.